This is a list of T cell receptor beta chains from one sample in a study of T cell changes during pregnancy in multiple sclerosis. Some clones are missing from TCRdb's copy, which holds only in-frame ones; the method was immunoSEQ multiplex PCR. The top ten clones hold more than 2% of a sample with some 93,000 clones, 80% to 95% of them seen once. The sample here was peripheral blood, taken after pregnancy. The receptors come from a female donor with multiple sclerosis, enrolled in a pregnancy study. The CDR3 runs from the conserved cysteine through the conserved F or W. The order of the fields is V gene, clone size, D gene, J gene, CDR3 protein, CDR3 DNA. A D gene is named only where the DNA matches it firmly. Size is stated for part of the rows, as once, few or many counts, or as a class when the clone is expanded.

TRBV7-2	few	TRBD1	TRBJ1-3	CASTDRADSGNTIYF	TGTGCCAGCACCGACAGGGCCGACTCTGGAAACACCATATATTTT
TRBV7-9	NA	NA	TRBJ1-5	CASSSSGEKDQPQHF	TGTGCCAGCAGCTCGTCAGGGGAGAAGGATCAGCCCCAGCATTTT
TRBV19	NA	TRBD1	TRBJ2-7	CASSRGQGGRYEQYF	TGTGCCAGTAGTAGAGGACAGGGGGGGAGGTACGAGCAGTACTTC
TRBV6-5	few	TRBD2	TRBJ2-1	CASSRGLAAYNEQFF	TGTGCCAGCAGCCGCGGACTAGCGGCCTACAATGAGCAGTTCTTC
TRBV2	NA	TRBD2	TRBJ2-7	CASEPILAGAYEQYF	TGTGCCAGCGAACCCATCCTAGCGGGAGCGTACGAGCAGTACTTC
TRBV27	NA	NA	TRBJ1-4	CASSLNQRHLFF	TGTGCCAGCAGTTTAAACCAGCGGCATCTGTTTTTT
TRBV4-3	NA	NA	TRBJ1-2	CASSQEKGGNGYTF	TGCGCCAGCAGCCAAGAGAAAGGGGGAAATGGCTACACCTTC
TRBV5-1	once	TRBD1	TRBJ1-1	CASSFTGTVNTEAFF	TGCGCCAGCAGCTTTACCGGGACAGTGAACACTGAAGCTTTCTTT
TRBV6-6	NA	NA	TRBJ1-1	CASSWAEGNTEAFF	TGTGCCAGCAGTTGGGCCGAGGGGAACACTGAAGCTTTCTTT
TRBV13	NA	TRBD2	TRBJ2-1	CASSDGTSVYNEQFF	TGTGCCAGCAGCGACGGGACTAGCGTCTACAATGAGCAGTTCTTC
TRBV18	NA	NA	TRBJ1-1	CASSVGLMNTEAFF	TGTGCCAGCTCAGTGGGACTGATGAACACTGAAGCTTTCTTT
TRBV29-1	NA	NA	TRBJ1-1	CSVEDLREVNTEAFF	TGCAGCGTTGAAGATCTTAGAGAGGTGAACACTGAAGCTTTCTTT
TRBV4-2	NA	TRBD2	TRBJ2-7	CASSQDSQRGDEQYF	TGTGCCAGCAGCCAAGACAGCCAGCGGGGAGACGAGCAGTACTTC
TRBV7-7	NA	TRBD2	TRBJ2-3	CASSFYPKTSGEKDTQYF	TGTGCCAGCAGCTTTTACCCCAAGACTAGCGGGGAGAAAGATACGCAGTATTTT
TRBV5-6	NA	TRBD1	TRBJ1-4	CASSRYGTGNEKLFF	TGTGCCAGCAGTCGCTACGGGACAGGGAATGAAAAACTGTTTTTT
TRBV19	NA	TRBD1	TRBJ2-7	CASSMDRPSSYEQYF	TGTGCCAGTAGCATGGACAGGCCGAGCTCCTACGAGCAGTACTTC
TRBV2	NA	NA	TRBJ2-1	CASTFDRAYNEQFF	TGTGCCAGCACTTTTGACAGAGCCTACAATGAGCAGTTCTTC
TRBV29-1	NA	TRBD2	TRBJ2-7	CSVAASGYYEQYF	TGCAGCGTTGCTGCTAGCGGGTACTACGAGCAGTACTTC
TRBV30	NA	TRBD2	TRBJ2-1	CAWSTSGDSYNEQFF	TGTGCCTGGAGTACTAGCGGAGACTCCTACAATGAGCAGTTCTTC
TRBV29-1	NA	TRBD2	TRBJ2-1	CSVVQAGGRYNEQFF	TGCAGCGTTGTACAAGCGGGAGGGAGGTACAATGAGCAGTTCTTC
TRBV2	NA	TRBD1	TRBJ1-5	CASSRGTYSNQPQHF	TGTGCCAGCAGCAGGGGGACTTATAGCAATCAGCCCCAGCATTTT
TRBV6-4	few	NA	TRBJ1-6	CASSDSTDNSPLHF	TGTGCCAGCAGTGACTCGACAGATAATTCACCCCTCCACTTT
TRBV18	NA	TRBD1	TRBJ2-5	CASSTIPGQGEETQYF	TGTGCCAGCTCAACGATTCCGGGACAGGGAGAAGAGACCCAGTACTTC
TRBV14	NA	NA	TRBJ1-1	CASSPRDTFKGGRAFF	TGTGCCAGCAGCCCCAGGGACACATTCAAAGGAGGAAGAGCTTTCTTT
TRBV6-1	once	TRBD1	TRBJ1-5	CASSEFGDRAQHF	TGTGCCAGCAGTGAATTTGGGGACAGAGCCCAGCATTTT
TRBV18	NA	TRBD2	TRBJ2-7	CASSPASGDPYEQYF	TGTGCCAGCTCACCAGCTAGCGGGGACCCCTACGAGCAGTACTTC
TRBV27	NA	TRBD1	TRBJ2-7	CASSKGDPGQGYEQYF	TGTGCCAGCAGCAAGGGGGACCCGGGACAGGGCTACGAGCAGTACTTC
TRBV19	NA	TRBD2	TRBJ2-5	CASSMTSGDQETQYF	TGTGCCAGTAGTATGACTAGCGGGGATCAAGAGACCCAGTACTTC
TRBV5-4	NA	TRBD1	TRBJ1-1	CASLQGAGTEAFF	TGTGCCAGTCTACAGGGGGCCGGCACTGAAGCTTTCTTT
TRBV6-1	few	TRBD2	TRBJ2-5	CASSELASGKETQYF	TGTGCCAGCAGTGAACTTGCTAGCGGTAAAGAGACCCAGTACTTC
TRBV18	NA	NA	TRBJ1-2	CASSPRRGGPSGGYTF	TGTGCCAGCTCACCAAGGAGGGGAGGCCCTAGCGGTGGCTACACCTTC
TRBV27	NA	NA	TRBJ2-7	CASSWDNLNEQYF	TGTGCCAGCAGTTGGGACAATTTAAACGAGCAGTACTTC
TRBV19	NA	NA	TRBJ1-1	CASCTAATEAFF	TGTGCCAGTTGCACCGCGGCCACTGAAGCTTTCTTT
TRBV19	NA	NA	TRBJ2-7	CASSAPSYEQYF	TGTGCCAGTAGTGCGCCCTCCTACGAGCAGTACTTC
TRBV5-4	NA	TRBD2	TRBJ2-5	CASSLRLSGEETQYF	TGTGCCAGCAGCTTGCGGCTTAGCGGGGAGGAGACCCAGTACTTC
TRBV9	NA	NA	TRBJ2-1	CASSVNSGTYNEQFF	TGTGCCAGCAGCGTAAACAGCGGGACATACAATGAGCAGTTCTTC
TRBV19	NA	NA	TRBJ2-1	CASSIQAHNEQFF	TGTGCCAGTAGTATTCAAGCACACAATGAGCAGTTCTTC
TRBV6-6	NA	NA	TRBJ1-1	CASSATALTEAFF	TGTGCCAGCAGCGCAACAGCCCTCACTGAAGCTTTCTTT
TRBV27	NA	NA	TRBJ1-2	CASRTGFLGGYTF	TGTGCCAGCAGAACAGGGTTTTTGGGTGGCTACACCTTC
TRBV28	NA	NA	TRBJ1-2	CASTLQGPYGYTF	TGTGCCAGCACCCTTCAGGGGCCTTATGGCTACACCTTC
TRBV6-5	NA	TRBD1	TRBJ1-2	CASSRQGSGGYTF	TGTGCCAGCAGCCGACAGGGAAGTGGTGGCTACACCTTC
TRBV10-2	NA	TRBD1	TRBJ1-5	CASSRRGNSNQPQHF	TGCGCCAGCAGTCGCAGGGGGAATAGCAATCAGCCCCAGCATTTT
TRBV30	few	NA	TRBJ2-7	CAWSAARTYEQYF	TGTGCCTGGAGCGCCGCCAGGACCTACGAGCAGTACTTC
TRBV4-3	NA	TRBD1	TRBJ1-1	CASSQTGGMNTEAFF	TGCGCCAGCAGCCAGACAGGGGGGATGAACACTGAAGCTTTCTTT
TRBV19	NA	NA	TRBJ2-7	CASSMVHGGEQYF	TGTGCCAGTAGTATGGTCCACGGCGGCGAGCAGTACTTC
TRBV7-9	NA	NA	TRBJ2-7	CASSLGGLTYEQYF	TGTGCCAGCAGCTTAGGGGGGCTCACCTACGAGCAGTACTTC
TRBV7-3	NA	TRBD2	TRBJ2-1	CASSLAGGQGNEQFF	TGTGCCAGCAGCTTAGCGGGGGGGCAGGGCAATGAGCAGTTCTTC
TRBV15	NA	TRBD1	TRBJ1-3	CATSRDRGDSRSASSGNTIYF	TGTGCCACCAGCAGAGATAGGGGGGACAGTCGGTCGGCGAGCTCTGGAAACACCATATATTTT
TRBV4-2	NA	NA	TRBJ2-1	CASSQLVGDNEQFF	TGTGCCAGCAGCCAACTAGTAGGTGACAATGAGCAGTTCTTC
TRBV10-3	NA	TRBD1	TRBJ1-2	CALYRDSLRGYTF	TGTGCCCTCTACCGGGACAGTCTCCGTGGCTACACCTTC
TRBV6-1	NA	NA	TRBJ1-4	CASRGQGSNEKLFF	TGTGCCAGCAGGGGACAAGGGTCTAATGAAAAACTGTTTTTT
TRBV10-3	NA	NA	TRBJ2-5	CAISPGPGRQETQYF	TGTGCCATCAGCCCCGGTCCAGGGCGACAAGAGACCCAGTACTTC
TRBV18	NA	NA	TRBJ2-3	CASSPSGFSTDTQYF	TGTGCCAGCTCACCAAGCGGGTTTAGCACAGATACGCAGTATTTT
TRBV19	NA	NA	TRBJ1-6	CASSLTGRSKGSNSPLHF	TGTGCCAGTAGTCTAACGGGGAGGTCCAAGGGGTCAAATTCACCCCTCCACTTT
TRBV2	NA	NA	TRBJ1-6	CASIFSYNSPLHF	TGTGCCAGCATCTTCTCCTATAATTCACCCCTCCACTTT